This T cell receptor (beta chain) appears in the sequencing data of a study of patients and donors after allogeneic stem cell transplantation. This clonotype came up a few times. MiXCR was run by TCRdb on the RT-PCR reads, yielding one entry per CDR3 protein. The table has some 60,000 distinct CDR3 sequences, roughly 14% seen once. The clonotype comes from a human donor who was either an allogeneic HSCT recipient or a stem cell or donor lymphocyte infusion donor (not recorded which). It is not recorded whose cells these are; they may come from a transplant donor. The specimen sequenced was blood, either unsorted or a sorted T cell fraction (not recorded which).

The CDR3: CASSRAGTGSGELFF. The CDR3 nucleotides read TGTGCCAGCAGCAGAGCCGGGACAGGGAGCGGGGAGCTGTTTTTT. The rearrangement links TRBV7-3 to TRBJ2-2, with TRBD1 matching over 9 bases. V was pared by 5 bases and J by 7 bases, with 8 bases of the junction left unmatched. CDR3 size: 15 residues. Germline V CDR1 and CDR2: SGHTA, FQGTGA.